The sequence of this T cell receptor beta chain was determined in a study of T cell changes during pregnancy in multiple sclerosis. The table came from immunoSEQ multiplex PCR; TCRdb's copy has only in-frame clones and leaves some out. The table lists approximately 30,000 clones, 90% of them singletons. V lost 4 bases and J 3 bases, leaving 18 bases between the germline ends. The CDR3 extends over 16 amino acids. The V gene's germline CDR1 is MGHRA and CDR2 YSYEKL. The specimen comprised CD8+ T cells from peripheral blood mononuclear cells, sampled before pregnancy. The rearrangement links TRBV4-1 to TRBJ1-2; no definite D call. The origin of this receptor is a female donor with multiple sclerosis, enrolled in a pregnancy study. CDR3 nucleotides: TGCGCCAGCAGCCCCTCCACGGTGGAGAGAGACTATGGCTACACCTTC. It encodes CASSPSTVERDYGYTF.